One and the same sample provided the 18 T cell receptor beta chains below, sequenced in a study of blood T cell repertoires in COVID-19. Here immunoSEQ multiplex PCR was the method, and the copy in TCRdb shows in-frame clones only, minus some. The repertoire includes about 92,000 clones, roughly 84% of them detected once, and around 12% sits in the top ten. The source material was peripheral blood. These receptors originate from a human donor in a cohort sampled during active COVID-19.

The chain couples TRBV16 to TRBJ1-5, with a weak D call TRBD1 (6 bases). The CDR3 consists of 16 residues. V was shortened by 5 bases and J by 0 bases, with 14 bases between the two germline ends. CDR1 is KGHSY and CDR2 is FQNENV in the germline V gene. The chain's CDR3 is CASSSGQSYSNQPQHF. CDR3 in DNA: TGTGCCAGCAGCTCCGGACAGAGTTATAGCAATCAGCCCCAGCATTTT. Drawing the rest from reference TRBV16 and TRBJ1-5, the complete variable domain is GEEVAQTPKHLVRGEGQKAKLYCAPIKGHSYVFWYQQVLKNEFKFLISFQNENVFDETGMPKERFSAKCLPNSPCSLEIQATKLEDSAVYFCASSSGQSYSNQPQHFGDGTRLSIL.

This clone came up a few times. The chain has TRBV9 and TRBJ2-7; perhaps TRBD1 as D (6 bases). The CDR3 is 13 residues long. CDR1 is SGDLS, CDR2 YYNGEE, per germline. V dropped 0 bases and J dropped 3 bases, with 7 bases sitting between them. Here the CDR3 reads CASSVDRDYEQYF. DNA of the CDR3: TGTGCCAGCAGCGTAGACAGGGACTACGAGCAGTACTTC.

This clone showed up just once. The chain joins TRBV6-5 to TRBJ1-1; D gene ambiguous. The CDR3 is 14 amino acids. V lost 0 bases and J 6 bases, leaving 11 bases between the germline ends. Germline lookup yields CDR1 MNHEY and CDR2 SVGAGI. CDR3 in DNA: TGTGCCAGCAGTTACTCAGTTGGCGGATCTGAAGCTTTCTTT. It translates to CASSYSVGGSEAFF.

The chain uses TRBV5-4 and TRBJ1-2; no reliable D call. Germline assignment: CDR1 SGHNT and CDR2 YYREEE (reference sequence). Trimming left V 2 bases short and J 7 bases short, with 12 bases between. The CDR3 spans 13 residues. Written as DNA, the CDR3 is TGTGCCAGCAGCTTCCAGGCAGGATCTGGCTACACCTTC. Translation: CASSFQAGSGYTF. The entire variable domain, with the rest obtained from reference TRBV5-4 and TRBJ1-2, is as follows: ETGVTQSPTHLIKTRGQQVTLRCSSQSGHNTVSWYQQALGQGPQFIFQYYREEENGRGNFPPRFSGLQFPNYSSELNVNALELDDSALYLCASSFQAGSGYTFGSGTRLTVV.

The J gene is TRBJ1-4, the V gene TRBV19, with TRBD1 as a possible D gene (5 bases). V was pared by 9 bases and J by 8 bases, with 19 bases between. Germline values: CDR1 LNHDA, CDR2 SQIVND (reference sequence). The CDR3 extends over 14 amino acids. DNA for the CDR3: TGTGCCAGCCGGGCCCGAGACAGTGGGGAAAAACTGTTTTTT. Protein product: CASRARDSGEKLFF.

The chain has TRBV4-1 and TRBJ2-1, with 12 positions matching TRBD2. Germline values: CDR1 MGHRA, CDR2 YSYEKL. Germline trimming cut 0 bases from V and 4 bases from J; bases unmatched to any gene: 7. The CDR3 loop spans 18 amino acids. The CDR3 region is CASSQDLAGGSLYNEQFF. The CDR3 bases are TGCGCCAGCAGCCAAGACCTAGCGGGGGGGTCATTGTACAATGAGCAGTTCTTC.

The V call is TRBV4-1, the J call TRBJ1-1; 7 bases are shared with TRBD1. The CDR3 has 14 amino acids. Trimming took 0 bases from V and 7 from J; bases not matched to a gene: 5. Germline CDR1 and CDR2: MGHRA and YSYEKL. CDR3 residues: CASSQDQGGVEAFF. The DNA of the CDR3 is TGCGCCAGCAGCCAAGACCAGGGGGGCGTTGAAGCTTTCTTT.

This sequence joins TRBV24-1 and TRBJ2-7; TRBD1 matches at 8 bases. The germline V gene encodes CDR1 KGHDR and CDR2 SFDVKD. The CDR3 runs 15 residues. The junction had 5 bases not matched to a gene; V was cut back by 2 bases and J by 3 bases. The CDR3 nucleotides are TGTGCCACCAGTGATTCCGGAACAGGGGGCTACGAGCAGTACTTC. This sequence encodes CATSDSGTGGYEQYF.

The chain is built from TRBV9 and TRBJ2-5; 10 bases are shared with TRBD1. V gave up 2 bases and J gave up 5 bases; unmatched junction bases: 3. CDR3 length: 14 amino acids. CDR1 SGDLS and CDR2 YYNGEE come from the germline V gene. The CDR3 sequence is CASSVPGQGETQYF. CDR3 nucleotides: TGTGCCAGCAGCGTCCCGGGACAGGGGGAGACCCAGTACTTC.

This chain joins TRBV5-1 and TRBJ2-1, with a weak D call TRBD2 (5 bases). The CDR3 has 18 amino acids. V gave up 2 bases and J gave up 8 bases, with 26 bases separating them. Germline lookup yields CDR1 SGHRS and CDR2 YFSETQ. The CDR3 is CASSFEGERAGSDDEQFF. The CDR3 DNA is TGCGCCAGCAGCTTTGAGGGAGAAAGGGCAGGATCTGACGATGAGCAGTTCTTC.

With regard to this clone: Germline and junction disagree at one end, which may indicate a read error. This rearrangement joins TRBV7-3 to TRBJ2-1; TRBD2 might be the D (6 bases). CDR1 is SGHTA and CDR2 is FQGTGA in the germline V gene. The CDR3 loop spans 13 amino acids. Here the CDR3 reads CASSFTGSDDQFF. CDR3 coding DNA: TGTGCCAGCAGCTTTACCGGGAGTGATGATCAGTTCTTC.

V gene TRBV3-1 (or the pseudogene TRBV3-2) combines with J gene TRBJ1-1, with no clear D. The CDR3 runs to 16 residues. The V gene lost 1 base and the J gene lost 1 base, with 13 bases spanning the gap. Looked up from germline, CDR1 is LGHDT and CDR2 is YNNKEL (reference sequence). The CDR3 spells CASSQGTSSGNTEAFF. In DNA form, the CDR3 reads TGTGCCAGCAGCCAAGGGACTTCGAGTGGGAACACTGAAGCTTTCTTT.

The chain uses TRBV11-2 and TRBJ2-7; 8 bases are a match to TRBD2. Looked up from germline, CDR1 is SGHAT and CDR2 is FQNNGV. V gave up 5 bases and J gave up 3 bases; unmatched junction bases: 9. This CDR3 has 15 residues. CDR3 bases: TGTGCCAGCAGCCTAAGCGGGAGAGGGGTCTACGAGCAGTACTTC. This encodes CASSLSGRGVYEQYF.

This clone was counted many times. The chain employs TRBV4-3 and TRBJ1-4; D is ambiguous. Germline V gene data show CDR1 as LGHNA and CDR2 as YSLEER. The germline V and J ends were trimmed by 1 base and 7 bases, with 7 bases remaining between them. The CDR3 sequence is 13 residues long. CDR3 in amino acids: CASSQVPGEKLFF. Here the CDR3 DNA reads TGCGCCAGCAGCCAAGTGCCGGGTGAAAAACTGTTTTTT.

V and J are TRBV6-4 and TRBJ2-1, with D perhaps TRBD1 (6 bases). The CDR3 contains 14 residues. The germline CDR1 and CDR2 sequences are MRHNA and SNTAGT. V shed 8 bases and J shed 4 bases, with 15 bases lying between them. The CDR3 region has the DNA TGTGCCAGCCAGCAAGAAACAGGGTACAATGAGCAGTTCTTC. Translation gives CASQQETGYNEQFF.

The chain is built from TRBV29-1 and TRBJ2-1; D is ambiguous. Trimming cost V 5 bases and J 5 bases, with 7 bases left between them. CDR3 length equals 11 residues. Germline assignment: CDR1 SQVTM and CDR2 ANQGSEA. The chain's CDR3 is CSVLSHNEQFF. The CDR3 nucleotides are TGCAGCGTTCTCAGTCACAATGAGCAGTTCTTC.

The rearrangement joins TRBV6-5 to TRBJ1-5, with 9 bases identical to TRBD1. V dropped 6 bases and J dropped 1; count of bases not matched to a gene: 4. The germline CDR1 and CDR2 sequences are MNHEY and SVGAGI. This CDR3 has 15 residues. The CDR3 is CASSATGGSNQPQHF. In DNA, the CDR3 is TGTGCCAGCAGCGCGACAGGGGGAAGCAATCAGCCCCAGCATTTT.

This rearrangement joins TRBV7-2 to TRBJ2-5, with TRBD2 as a possible D gene (7 bases). The CDR3 runs to 13 residues. Trimming cost V 3 bases and J 5 bases, with 10 bases left between them. Germline V gene lookup returns CDR1 SGHTA and CDR2 FQGNSA. Written as DNA, the CDR3 is TGTGCCAGCAGCTTGGGGGGGCGGGAGACCCAGTACTTC. This translates into CASSLGGRETQYF.